The clone carrying this T cell receptor beta chain turned up a few times. The sample is drawn from a study of T-cell memory formation after mild COVID-19. TCRdb called the 5' RACE reads again in MiXCR, with one record for every CDR3 protein. The table records roughly 350,000 distinct CDR3 sequences, roughly an eighth of them present only once. This CDR3 has 12 amino acids. Germline V gene lookup returns CDR1 SGHDN and CDR2 FVKESK. The V and J ends lost 1 base and 6 bases respectively, with 7 bases between them. The chain carries TRBV14 and TRBJ2-7; D is perhaps TRBD1 (5 bases). Sequencing was performed on PBMCs or a T cell subset sorted from them (not recorded which). The clonotype originates from a young man who had mild COVID-19 (a few samples of this study predate the infection). Cell type and time point are not known. The CDR3 protein is CASSQGGVEQYF. CDR3 in DNA: TGTGCCAGCAGCCAAGGGGGCGTCGAGCAGTACTTC. The whole variable domain, remainder taken from reference TRBV14 and TRBJ2-7, is EAGVTQFPSHSVIEKGQTVTLRCDPISGHDNLYWYRRVMGKEIKFLLHFVKESKQDESGMPNNRFLAERTGGTYSTLKVQPAELEDSGVYFCASSQGGVEQYFGPGTRLTVT.